Following are 25 T cell receptor beta chains from one sample sequenced in a study of monozygotic twins with cystic fibrosis (dated by TCRdb to about 2021). Libraries were constructed by the immunoSEQ multiplex PCR assay. TCRdb mirrors the immuneACCESS table, restricted to in-frame sequences. Some clones are absent from its copies; in checked studies, under half trace to an unresolved V gene, and the reason for the others is unknown. The sample records 30,000 to 35,000 clones, approximately 72% of which are singletons. The ten biggest clones cover around 0.73% of the sample. Sequencing was carried out using blood. All receptors derive from a girl between 10 and 17 years old with cystic fibrosis.

This clone was seen a handful of times. The gene calls are TRBV6-4 and TRBJ1-2; maybe TRBD1 (5 bases). This CDR3 contains 13 residues. V gave up 4 bases and J gave up 8 bases, with 14 bases separating them. The V gene's germline CDR1 is MRHNA and CDR2 SNTAGT. The CDR3: CASSATGTEGYTF. The CDR3 DNA reads as TGTGCCAGCAGTGCGACGGGGACTGAGGGCTACACCTTC.

The chain recombines TRBV7-6 with TRBJ2-2; perhaps TRBD1 as D (5 bases). Between the trimmed V and J ends, which lost 2 bases and 4 bases, there was a span of 17 bases. Germline CDR1 SGHVS, CDR2 FNYEAQ. The CDR3 runs to 17 residues. The CDR3 region is CASSLTGRPWGTGELFF. Here the CDR3 DNA reads TGTGCCAGCAGCTTAACAGGACGACCATGGGGCACCGGGGAGCTGTTTTTT. Full variable domain (remainder filled in from reference TRBV7-6 and TRBJ2-2): GAGVSQSPRYKVTKRGQDVALRCDPISGHVSLYWYRQALGQGPEFLTYFNYEAQQDKSGLPNDRFSAERPEGSISTLTIQRTEQRDSAMYRCASSLTGRPWGTGELFFGEGSRLTVL.

The chain couples TRBV25-1 to TRBJ2-5; D is unclear. V lost 2 bases and J 6 bases, leaving 19 bases between the germline ends. Germline CDR1 and CDR2: MGHDK and SYGVNS. The CDR3 sequence is 16 residues long. CDR3 DNA sequence: TGTGCCAGCAGTGAAGGGCGAAAACAGTCAAGTAAGACCCAGTACTTC. Translating gives CASSEGRKQSSKTQYF.

The CDR3: CAISDHIAKSSTDTQYF. CDR3 coding DNA: TGTGCCATCAGTGACCACATTGCGAAATCTAGCACAGATACGCAGTATTTT. This chain uses TRBV10-3 with TRBJ2-3; D call uncertain. This CDR3 is built from 17 residues. Per germline, CDR1 ENHRY and CDR2 SYGVKD. V was shortened by 3 bases and J by 0 bases, with 16 bases between the two germline ends.

The chain uses TRBV2 and TRBJ1-1, with unresolved D. Per the germline V gene, CDR1 is SNHLY and CDR2 is FYNNEI. This CDR3 contains 13 residues. V dropped 6 bases and J dropped 1 base, with 9 bases sitting between them. CDR3 region: CASRRTGNTEAFF. In DNA, the CDR3 is TGTGCCAGCAGGCGGACGGGGAACACTGAAGCTTTCTTT.

The genes are TRBV30 and TRBJ1-1, with D unclear. V lost 3 bases to trimming and J lost 3 bases, with 11 bases between them. The CDR3 sequence is 13 residues long. The germline gives CDR1 GTSNPN, CDR2 SVGIG (reference sequence). The chain's CDR3 is CAWRRQTDTEAFF. Written as DNA, the CDR3 is TGTGCCTGGAGGCGACAAACGGACACTGAAGCTTTCTTT.

In its sample, this clone was seen a few times. The chain combines TRBV7-2 with TRBJ1-1; D uncertain. V was trimmed by 1 base and J by 1 base, leaving 7 bases between them. The germline gives CDR1 SGHTA, CDR2 FQGNSA. The CDR3 is 14 amino acids. CDR3 in amino acids: CASSLVGWNTEAFF. In DNA, the CDR3 is TGTGCCAGCAGCTTAGTGGGGTGGAACACTGAAGCTTTCTTT.

This chain connects TRBV5-4 to TRBJ1-2; a possible D gene is TRBD1 (5 bases). Trimming took off 4 bases at V and 4 bases at J, with 17 bases between the two ends. The CDR3 runs 15 residues. Per the germline V gene, CDR1 is SGHNT and CDR2 is YYREEE (reference sequence). CDR3 sequence: CASSMGGQGGYGYTF. The CDR3 nucleotides are TGTGCCAGCAGCATGGGAGGGCAGGGCGGCTATGGCTACACCTTC.

The chain has TRBV5-4 and TRBJ2-7; 8 positions match TRBD2. This CDR3 region has 15 residues. With V trimmed by 3 bases and J by 4 bases, 9 bases remained unmatched. Germline CDR1 and CDR2: SGHNT and YYREEE (reference sequence). The DNA of the CDR3 is TGTGCCAGCAGCTCGGGTATGGCGGGAGGATACGAGCAGTACTTC. It encodes CASSSGMAGGYEQYF. Full variable domain (rest looked up from reference TRBV5-4 and TRBJ2-7): ETGVTQSPTHLIKTRGQQVTLRCSSQSGHNTVSWYQQALGQGPQFIFQYYREEENGRGNFPPRFSGLQFPNYSSELNVNALELDDSALYLCASSSGMAGGYEQYFGPGTRLTVT.

The chain is built from TRBV29-1 and TRBJ1-2, with D uncertain. The CDR3 runs 11 residues. In germline, CDR1 is SQVTM, CDR2 ANQGSEA. Between the trimmed V and J ends, which lost 3 bases and 4 bases, there was a span of 6 bases. For the CDR3, the DNA is TGCAGCGTTGATGGGGTCTATGGCTACACCTTC. Protein product: CSVDGVYGYTF.

The V gene is TRBV5-1, the J gene TRBJ2-1; 13 positions agree with TRBD2. The germline CDR1 and CDR2 sequences are SGHRS and YFSETQ. After removal of 5 bases from V and 5 bases from J, the junction contained 1 base not matched to a gene. CDR3 size: 14 residues. DNA of the CDR3: TGCGCCAGCAGGGGGACTAGCGGGAACAATGAGCAGTTCTTC. The encoded protein is CASRGTSGNNEQFF.

This clone has a handful of counts. The rearrangement uses TRBV4-1 and TRBJ1-1; D might be TRBD1 (6 bases). This CDR3 contains 14 residues. V was pared by 4 bases and J by 4 bases, with 13 bases between. Germline V gene data show CDR1 as MGHRA and CDR2 as YSYEKL. The CDR3 DNA follows: TGCGCCAGCAGCCCGGACAGTTATGGCACTGAAGCTTTCTTT. Encoded protein: CASSPDSYGTEAFF.

The chain is built from TRBV9 and TRBJ2-7, with a weak D call TRBD1 (5 bases). The CDR3 is made up of 13 amino acids. Trimming shortened V by 4 bases and J by 6 bases, and 14 bases separated the two germline ends. CDR1 and CDR2 from the germline V gene are SGDLS and YYNGEE. Here the CDR3 reads CASSPPGFCEQYF. The CDR3 DNA sequence: TGTGCCAGCAGCCCCCCAGGGTTTTGCGAGCAGTACTTC.

The chain employs TRBV10-2 and TRBJ1-4, with D possibly matching TRBD1 (6 bases). The CDR3 consists of 14 residues. With 2 bases removed from V and 7 bases from J, the gap between germline ends came to 11 bases. CDR1 and CDR2 from the germline V gene are WSHSY and SAAADI. The CDR3 spells CASSEMGAGEKLFF. The CDR3 DNA sequence: TGCGCCAGCAGTGAGATGGGGGCGGGTGAAAAACTGTTTTTT.

V gene TRBV5-1 combines with J gene TRBJ1-1; D might be TRBD1 (6 bases). V was clipped by 4 bases and J by 4 bases, with 17 bases between them. CDR3 length: 15 amino acids. Germline V gene data show CDR1 as SGHRS and CDR2 as YFSETQ. The CDR3 protein is CASSVQVQGSTEAFF. The CDR3 DNA is TGCGCCAGCAGCGTTCAAGTCCAGGGGAGCACTGAAGCTTTCTTT.

The chain employs TRBV9 and TRBJ2-1; 8 bases align to TRBD2. The CDR3 has 16 residues. In germline, CDR1 is SGDLS, CDR2 YYNGEE. With V trimmed by 4 bases and J by 4 bases, 10 bases remained unmatched. CDR3 sequence: CASSRSGTSSYNEQFF. Written as DNA, the CDR3 is TGTGCCAGCAGCCGCTCGGGGACTAGTTCTTACAATGAGCAGTTCTTC.

The gene calls are TRBV30 and TRBJ2-2; 8 nucleotides match TRBD1. The V and J ends lost 1 base and 4 bases, in that order; junction bases with no gene match: 8. The CDR3 runs 16 residues. Germline assignment: CDR1 GTSNPN and CDR2 SVGIG (reference sequence). The CDR3 DNA reads as TGTGCCTGGAGTGGAAGGACAGGGTTGGTCACCGGGGAGCTGTTTTTT. It codes for CAWSGRTGLVTGELFF.

The rearrangement joins TRBV29-1 to TRBJ2-1; TRBD1 is a possible D gene (5 bases). Germline V gene data show CDR1 as SQVTM and CDR2 as ANQGSEA. V was pared by 5 bases and J by 8 bases, with 10 bases between. The CDR3 covers 11 residues. The CDR3 loop reads CSVPREDEQFF. CDR3 nucleotide sequence: TGCAGCGTTCCCAGGGAAGATGAGCAGTTCTTC.

The CDR3 region is CASSLLALAYYEQYF. CDR3 sequence (DNA): TGTGCCAGCAGCTTACTGGCACTAGCGTATTACGAGCAGTACTTC. The chain employs TRBV7-6 and TRBJ2-7; 7 nucleotides line up with TRBD2. Germline-derived CDR1 and CDR2 are SGHVS and FNYEAQ. The junction had 8 bases not matched to a gene; V was cut back by 2 bases and J by 4 bases. This CDR3 contains 15 residues.

The V and J genes are TRBV10-1 and TRBJ1-1; D not certain. The V gene's germline CDR1 is WNHNN and CDR2 SYGVQD (reference sequence). This CDR3 is built from 14 residues. With 2 bases removed from V and 8 bases from J, the gap between germline ends came to 15 bases. The CDR3 region has the DNA TGCGCCAGCAGTGAGACCATTTATCGAACAGAAGCTTTCTTT. Residues: CASSETIYRTEAFF.

This clone turned up a few times. J is TRBJ2-7 and V is TRBV30, with D hard to call. V lost 3 bases and J lost 5, with 14 bases in between. Germline V gene lookup returns CDR1 GTSNPN and CDR2 SVGIG (reference sequence). The CDR3 runs 13 residues. DNA of the CDR3: TGTGCCTGGAGACGTGTCCAGTCTAACGAGCAGTACTTC. Encoded protein: CAWRRVQSNEQYF.

This clone showed up just a few times. This sequence joins TRBV28 and TRBJ2-7; 11 nucleotides line up with TRBD2. There are 14 residues in the CDR3. Trimming removed 5 bases from V and 5 bases from J; junction bases left unmatched: 5. Germline-derived CDR1 and CDR2 are MDHEN and SYDVKM. The CDR3 coding sequence is TGTGCCAGCAGTACTAGCGGGAGAAGTAACGAGCAGTACTTC. Protein sequence: CASSTSGRSNEQYF.

The V and J genes are TRBV5-6 and TRBJ2-1; the D is unclear. The CDR3 runs to 12 residues. Trimming took 6 bases from V and 6 from J, leaving 10 bases between them. Germline CDR1 and CDR2: SGHDT and YYEEEE. The CDR3, as DNA: TGTGCCAGCACCGAAGGGTTCAATGAGCAGTTCTTC. This gives the protein CASTEGFNEQFF.

The chain recombines TRBV28 with TRBJ2-5; tentatively, D is TRBD2 (5 bases). CDR1 is MDHEN and CDR2 is SYDVKM in the germline V gene. Trimming took 7 bases from V and 9 from J, leaving 21 bases between them. The CDR3 sequence is 14 residues long. The CDR3: CASTEMREWAPQYF. For the CDR3, the DNA is TGTGCCAGCACCGAGATGAGGGAATGGGCACCCCAGTACTTC.

V and J are TRBV5-6 and TRBJ2-1; D is unclear. Trimming cost V 0 bases and J 4 bases, with 2 bases left between them. This CDR3 has 12 residues. Germline lookup yields CDR1 SGHDT and CDR2 YYEEEE. Here the CDR3 reads CASSLAYNEQFF. The CDR3 region has the DNA TGTGCCAGCAGCTTGGCTTACAATGAGCAGTTCTTC.